The 13 T cell receptor beta chains given below trace back to one sample, sequenced in a study of cytomegalovirus exposure and HLA in healthy donors (dated by TCRdb to about 2017). The library came from the immunoSEQ multiplex PCR assay. A mixture of 60 forward primers for TCR Vbeta segments and 13 reverse primers for TCR Jbeta segments was used in the multiplex PCR. TCRdb took over this immuneACCESS table, retaining in-frame rearrangements with V and J assigned. Such tables are incomplete; in checked studies, under half of the missing clones stem from an unresolved V gene, and the remainder is unexplained. This sample is represented by approximately 150,000 clones; 75% to 85% of them were singletons. Clones ranked in the top ten supply roughly 3.4% of the sample. What was sequenced was PBMCs. All receptors come from a human donor in good health.

The V and J genes are TRBV7-8 and TRBJ2-3; maybe TRBD1 (5 bases). Germline CDR1 SGHVS, CDR2 FQNEAQ. This CDR3 contains 16 residues. With 4 bases removed from V and 2 bases from J, the gap between germline ends came to 16 bases. The CDR3 DNA reads TGTGCCAGCAGCTCTCAAACAGGACACCCCACAGATACGCAGTATTTT. This codes for CASSSQTGHPTDTQYF.

The V gene is TRBV27, the J gene TRBJ2-3, with a tentative D call TRBD2 (5 bases). The germline CDR1 and CDR2 sequences are MNHEY and SMNVEV (reference sequence). Trimming took off 5 bases at V and 2 bases at J, with 17 bases between the two ends. This CDR3 spans 16 amino acids. CDR3 sequence: CASSPMGDPYTDTQYF. The CDR3 DNA sequence: TGTGCCAGCAGTCCGATGGGAGACCCCTACACAGATACGCAGTATTTT.

V usage is TRBV5-8 and J usage is TRBJ2-7; D may be TRBD2 (6 bases). The CDR3 covers 14 residues. Deletions cut 2 bases from V and 0 bases from J, with 9 bases between. Germline V CDR1 and CDR2: SGHTS, YDEGEE. CDR3 sequence: CASSFGLYSYEQYF. The CDR3 DNA follows: TGTGCCAGCAGCTTCGGACTATACTCCTACGAGCAGTACTTC.

In this sample, this clone turned up once. V and J are TRBV7-9 and TRBJ1-1, with D maybe TRBD1 (6 bases). Trimming took off 1 base at V and 4 bases at J, with 13 bases between the two ends. CDR1 and CDR2 (germline): SEHNR, FQNEAQ (reference sequence). The CDR3 totals 15 residues. The CDR3 sequence: CASSLDRARGTEAFF. The CDR3 DNA reads TGTGCCAGCAGCTTAGATCGGGCCAGGGGCACTGAAGCTTTCTTT.

The chain has TRBV28 and TRBJ2-5, with TRBD2 identical over 15 bases. This CDR3 is 16 amino acids long. The trim removed 5 bases at V and 4 bases at J, leaving 5 bases unmatched. From germline, CDR1 is MDHEN and CDR2 SYDVKM. The CDR3 loop reads CASSGLAGGGGETQYF. The CDR3 DNA sequence: TGTGCCAGCAGTGGACTAGCGGGAGGGGGAGGAGAGACCCAGTACTTC.

The chain combines TRBV6-1 with TRBJ2-7; 9 nucleotides match TRBD1. The junction had 8 bases not matched to a gene; V was cut back by 5 bases and J by 3 bases. Germline CDR1 MNHNS, CDR2 SASEGT. CDR3 length: 15 residues. CDR3 coding DNA: TGTGCCAGCAGTTTCACCGGGACAGGGAACTACGAGCAGTACTTC. This encodes CASSFTGTGNYEQYF.

The V call is TRBV7-2, the J call TRBJ2-5, with 7 bases aligning to TRBD2. Trimming removed 1 base from V and 5 bases from J; junction bases left unmatched: 4. The CDR3 consists of 14 residues. CDR1 is SGHTA, CDR2 FQGNSA, per germline. In DNA, the CDR3 is TGTGCCAGCAGCTTAGGCGGGAGCGGTGAGACCCAGTACTTC. Its protein product is CASSLGGSGETQYF.

The V gene is TRBV2, the J gene TRBJ1-5; no reliable D call. Germline CDR1 and CDR2: SNHLY and FYNNEI. Trimming took 7 bases from V and 7 from J, leaving 17 bases between them. The CDR3 contains 14 residues. CDR3 region: CASTGENSGQPQHF. For the CDR3, the DNA is TGTGCCAGCACCGGGGAGAACTCTGGCCAGCCCCAGCATTTT.

The rearrangement uses TRBV2 and TRBJ1-2; D call uncertain. CDR1 is SNHLY, CDR2 FYNNEI, per germline. CDR3 length: 16 residues. With 4 bases removed from V and 4 bases from J, the gap between germline ends came to 19 bases. CDR3 bases: TGTGCCAGCAGTGTTAAACTTGTTACGTCGTCCTATGGCTACACCTTC. It encodes CASSVKLVTSSYGYTF.

This clone was detected once. Other DNA sequences of this sample code for an identical CDR3. V gene TRBV29-1 combines with J gene TRBJ1-1; D possibly corresponds to TRBD1 (6 bases). Trimming pared 7 bases from V and 1 base from J, leaving 13 bases between. Germline CDR1 SQVTM, CDR2 ANQGSEA. The CDR3 spans 13 residues. The CDR3 loop reads CSAMTGGNTEAFF. DNA of the CDR3: TGCAGCGCCATGACAGGTGGGAACACTGAAGCTTTCTTT.

In this sample, this clone turned up once. The chain recombines TRBV5-1 with TRBJ2-1; the D gene is possibly TRBD2 (5 bases). CDR3 length: 16 amino acids. Trimming left V 0 bases short and J 0 bases short, with 10 bases between. In germline, CDR1 is SGHRS, CDR2 YFSETQ. The CDR3 coding sequence is TGCGCCAGCAGCTTGGTCCGGGAACACTCCTACAATGAGCAGTTCTTC. Translation: CASSLVREHSYNEQFF. Full variable domain (remainder filled in from reference TRBV5-1 and TRBJ2-1): KAGVTQTPRYLIKTRGQQVTLSCSPISGHRSVSWYQQTPGQGLQFLFEYFSETQRNKGNFPGRFSGRQFSNSRSEMNVSTLELGDSALYLCASSLVREHSYNEQFFGPGTRLTVL.

This clone has more than one count but fewer than ten. This chain links TRBV29-1 with TRBJ1-1; D perhaps matches TRBD1 (6 bases). The germline V gene has CDR1 SQVTM and CDR2 ANQGSEA. Deletions cut 2 bases from V and 11 bases from J, with 9 bases between. This CDR3 is built from 10 residues. CDR3 in amino acids: CSVESGEAFF. In DNA, the CDR3 is TGCAGCGTTGAATCAGGGGAGGCTTTCTTT.

This rearrangement joins TRBV30 to TRBJ1-1, with TRBD1 matching 8 bases. CDR3 length: 12 residues. The V and J ends lost 0 bases and 11 bases, in that order; junction bases with no gene match: 5. Germline V CDR1 and CDR2: GTSNPN, SVGIG (reference sequence). This CDR3 is CAWSVAGGSAFF. CDR3 DNA sequence: TGTGCCTGGAGTGTCGCAGGGGGCTCGGCTTTCTTT.